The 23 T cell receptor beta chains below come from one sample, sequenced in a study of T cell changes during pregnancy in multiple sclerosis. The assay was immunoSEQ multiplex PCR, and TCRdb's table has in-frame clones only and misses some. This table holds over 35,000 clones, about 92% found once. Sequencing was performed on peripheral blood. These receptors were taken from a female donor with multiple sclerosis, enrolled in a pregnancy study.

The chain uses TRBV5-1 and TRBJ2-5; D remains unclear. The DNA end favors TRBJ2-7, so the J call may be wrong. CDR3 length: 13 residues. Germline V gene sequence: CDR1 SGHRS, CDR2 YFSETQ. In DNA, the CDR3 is TGCGCCAGCAGCTTGGAGAATACCTACGAGCAGTACTTC. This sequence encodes CASSLENTYEQYF.

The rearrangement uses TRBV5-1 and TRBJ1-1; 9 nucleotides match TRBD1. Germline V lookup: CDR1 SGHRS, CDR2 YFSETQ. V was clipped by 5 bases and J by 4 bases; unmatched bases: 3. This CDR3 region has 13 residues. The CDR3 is CASRGQGGTEAFF. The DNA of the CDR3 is TGCGCCAGCAGGGGACAGGGCGGCACTGAAGCTTTCTTT.

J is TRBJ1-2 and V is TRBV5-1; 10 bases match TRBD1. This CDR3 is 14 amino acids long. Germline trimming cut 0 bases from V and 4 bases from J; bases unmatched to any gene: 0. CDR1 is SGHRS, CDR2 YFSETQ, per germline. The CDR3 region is CASSLGQGAYGYTF. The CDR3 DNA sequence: TGCGCCAGCAGCTTGGGACAGGGGGCCTATGGCTACACCTTC.

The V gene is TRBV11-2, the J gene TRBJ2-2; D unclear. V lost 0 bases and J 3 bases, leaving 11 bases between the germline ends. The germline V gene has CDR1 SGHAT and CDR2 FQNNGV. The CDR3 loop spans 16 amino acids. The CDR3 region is CASSLDINSYTGELFF. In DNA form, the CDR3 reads TGTGCCAGCAGCTTAGATATAAATTCCTACACCGGGGAGCTGTTTTTT. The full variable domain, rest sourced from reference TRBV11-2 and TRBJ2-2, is EAGVAQSPRYKIIEKRQSVAFWCNPISGHATLYWYQQILGQGPKLLIQFQNNGVVDDSQLPKDRFSAERLKGVDSTLKIQPAKLEDSAVYLCASSLDINSYTGELFFGEGSRLTVL.

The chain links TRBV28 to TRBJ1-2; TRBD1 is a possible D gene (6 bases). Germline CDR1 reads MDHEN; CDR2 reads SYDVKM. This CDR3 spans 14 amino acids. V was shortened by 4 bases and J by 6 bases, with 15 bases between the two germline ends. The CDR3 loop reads CASSSYRVTHGYTF. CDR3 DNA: TGTGCCAGCAGTTCGTACAGGGTGACCCATGGCTACACCTTC.

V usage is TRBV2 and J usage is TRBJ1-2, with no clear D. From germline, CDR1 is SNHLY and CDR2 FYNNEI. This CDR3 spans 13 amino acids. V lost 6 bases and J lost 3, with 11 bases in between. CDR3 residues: CASSFDTDYGYTF. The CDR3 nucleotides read TGTGCCAGCAGCTTTGACACAGACTATGGCTACACCTTC.

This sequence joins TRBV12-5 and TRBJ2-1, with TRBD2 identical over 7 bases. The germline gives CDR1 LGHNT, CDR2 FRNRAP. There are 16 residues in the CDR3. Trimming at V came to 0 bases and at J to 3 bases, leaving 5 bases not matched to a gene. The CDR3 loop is CASGLVVGRNYNEQFF. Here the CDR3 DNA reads TGTGCTAGTGGTTTGGTAGTCGGGAGGAACTACAATGAGCAGTTCTTC.

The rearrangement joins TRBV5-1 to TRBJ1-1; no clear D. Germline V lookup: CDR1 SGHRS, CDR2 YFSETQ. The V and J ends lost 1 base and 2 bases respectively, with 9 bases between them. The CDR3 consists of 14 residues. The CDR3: CASSLIGENTEAFF. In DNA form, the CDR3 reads TGCGCCAGCAGCTTGATAGGAGAAAACACTGAAGCTTTCTTT.

CDR3 sequence: CASKAGTIANYGYTF. The DNA of the CDR3 is TGTGCCAGCAAGGCAGGGACAATAGCTAACTATGGCTACACCTTC. The chain combines TRBV5-4 with TRBJ1-2; perhaps TRBD1 as D (6 bases). There are 15 residues in the CDR3. V gave up 6 bases and J gave up 0 bases, with 15 bases separating them. Germline CDR1 SGHNT, CDR2 YYREEE (reference sequence).

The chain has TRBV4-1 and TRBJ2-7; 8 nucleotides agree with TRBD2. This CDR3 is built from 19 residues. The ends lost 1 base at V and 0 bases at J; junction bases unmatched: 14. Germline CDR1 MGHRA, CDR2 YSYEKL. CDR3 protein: CASSQAGGLVHDSSYEQYF. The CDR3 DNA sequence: TGCGCCAGCAGCCAAGCCGGGGGACTAGTACACGACAGCTCCTACGAGCAGTACTTC.

This chain's CDR3 is CASSIAQLGSYNEQFF. Written as DNA, the CDR3 is TGTGCCAGCAGCATCGCCCAACTAGGATCCTACAATGAGCAGTTCTTC. V gene TRBV7-2 combines with J gene TRBJ2-1; D perhaps matches TRBD2 (5 bases). V was shortened by 5 bases and J by 1 base, with 15 bases between the two germline ends. The germline CDR1 and CDR2 sequences are SGHTA and FQGNSA. This CDR3 has 16 amino acids.

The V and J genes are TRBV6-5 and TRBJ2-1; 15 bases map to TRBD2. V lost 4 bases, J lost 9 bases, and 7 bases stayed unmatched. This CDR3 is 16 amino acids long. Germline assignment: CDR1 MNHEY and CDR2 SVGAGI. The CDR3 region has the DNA TGTGCCAGCAGTTCCGGACTAGCGGGAGGGTATGCTGAGCAGTTCTTC. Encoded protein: CASSSGLAGGYAEQFF.

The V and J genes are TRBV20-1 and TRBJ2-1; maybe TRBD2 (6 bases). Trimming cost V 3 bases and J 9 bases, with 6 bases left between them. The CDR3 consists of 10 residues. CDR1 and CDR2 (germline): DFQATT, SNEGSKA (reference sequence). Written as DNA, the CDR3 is TGCAGTGCTAGCGGGAGTGAGCAGTTCTTC. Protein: CSASGSEQFF.

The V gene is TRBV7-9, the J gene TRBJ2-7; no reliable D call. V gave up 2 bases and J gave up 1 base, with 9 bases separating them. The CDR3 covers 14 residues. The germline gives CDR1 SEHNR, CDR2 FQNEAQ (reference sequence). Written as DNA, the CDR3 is TGTGCCAGCAGCTTAAGGCAGAAGTCCTACGAGCAGTACTTC. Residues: CASSLRQKSYEQYF.

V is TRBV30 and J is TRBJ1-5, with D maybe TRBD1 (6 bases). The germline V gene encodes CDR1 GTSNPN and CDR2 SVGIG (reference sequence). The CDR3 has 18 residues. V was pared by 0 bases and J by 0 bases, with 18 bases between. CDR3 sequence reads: CAWSVREGGFYSNQPQHF. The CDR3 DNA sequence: TGTGCCTGGAGTGTACGAGAAGGGGGGTTCTATAGCAATCAGCCCCAGCATTTT.

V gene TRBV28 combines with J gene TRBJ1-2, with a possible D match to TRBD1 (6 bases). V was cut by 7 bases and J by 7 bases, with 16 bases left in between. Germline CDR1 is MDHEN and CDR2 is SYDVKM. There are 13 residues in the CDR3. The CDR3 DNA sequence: TGTGCCAGCACTTTGATAACAGGGTCTGGCTACACCTTC. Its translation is CASTLITGSGYTF.

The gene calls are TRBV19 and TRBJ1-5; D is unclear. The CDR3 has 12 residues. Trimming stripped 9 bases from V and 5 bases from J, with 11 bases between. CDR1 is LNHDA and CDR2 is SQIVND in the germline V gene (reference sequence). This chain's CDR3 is CASSLLDQPQHF. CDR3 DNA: TGTGCCAGCTCACTATTGGATCAGCCCCAGCATTTT.

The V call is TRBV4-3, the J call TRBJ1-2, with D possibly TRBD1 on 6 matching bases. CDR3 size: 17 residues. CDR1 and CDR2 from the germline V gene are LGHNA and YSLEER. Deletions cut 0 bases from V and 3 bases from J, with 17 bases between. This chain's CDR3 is CASSQEFLEGVDYGYTF. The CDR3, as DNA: TGCGCCAGCAGCCAAGAATTTTTAGAGGGGGTCGACTATGGCTACACCTTC.

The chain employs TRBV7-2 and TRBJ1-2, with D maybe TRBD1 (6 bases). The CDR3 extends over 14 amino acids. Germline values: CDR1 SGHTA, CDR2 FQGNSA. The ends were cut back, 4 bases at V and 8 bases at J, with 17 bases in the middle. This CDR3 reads CASSSQDSLGGYTF. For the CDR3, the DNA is TGTGCCAGCAGCTCCCAGGACAGTCTGGGAGGCTACACCTTC.

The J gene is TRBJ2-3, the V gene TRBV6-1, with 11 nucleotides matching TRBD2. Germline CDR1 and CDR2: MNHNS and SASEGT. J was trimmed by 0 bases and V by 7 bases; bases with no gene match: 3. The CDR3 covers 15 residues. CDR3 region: CASIRTSGSTDTQYF. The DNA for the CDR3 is TGTGCCAGCATTCGGACTAGCGGGAGCACAGATACGCAGTATTTT.

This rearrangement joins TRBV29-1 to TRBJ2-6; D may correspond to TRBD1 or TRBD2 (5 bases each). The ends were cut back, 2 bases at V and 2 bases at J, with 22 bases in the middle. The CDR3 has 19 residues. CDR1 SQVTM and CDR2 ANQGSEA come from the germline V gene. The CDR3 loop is CSVERVGTPWMTGANVLTF. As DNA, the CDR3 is TGCAGCGTTGAAAGGGTCGGGACGCCCTGGATGACTGGGGCCAACGTCCTGACTTTC.

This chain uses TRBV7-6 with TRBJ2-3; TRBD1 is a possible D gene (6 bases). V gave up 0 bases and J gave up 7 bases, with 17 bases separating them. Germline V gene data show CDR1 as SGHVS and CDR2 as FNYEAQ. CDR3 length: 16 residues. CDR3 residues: CASSLAGTTVPHTQYF. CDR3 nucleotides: TGTGCCAGCAGCTTAGCGGGGACAACCGTTCCCCATACGCAGTATTTT.

CDR3: CASSSLQGNQPQHF. For the CDR3, the DNA is TGTGCCAGCAGCTCGCTACAGGGGAACCAGCCCCAGCATTTT. This chain uses TRBV11-2 with TRBJ1-5; 7 nucleotides agree with TRBD1. The CDR3 contains 14 residues. V lost 4 bases and J lost 7; bases outside the gene matches: 7. CDR1 SGHAT and CDR2 FQNNGV come from the germline V gene.